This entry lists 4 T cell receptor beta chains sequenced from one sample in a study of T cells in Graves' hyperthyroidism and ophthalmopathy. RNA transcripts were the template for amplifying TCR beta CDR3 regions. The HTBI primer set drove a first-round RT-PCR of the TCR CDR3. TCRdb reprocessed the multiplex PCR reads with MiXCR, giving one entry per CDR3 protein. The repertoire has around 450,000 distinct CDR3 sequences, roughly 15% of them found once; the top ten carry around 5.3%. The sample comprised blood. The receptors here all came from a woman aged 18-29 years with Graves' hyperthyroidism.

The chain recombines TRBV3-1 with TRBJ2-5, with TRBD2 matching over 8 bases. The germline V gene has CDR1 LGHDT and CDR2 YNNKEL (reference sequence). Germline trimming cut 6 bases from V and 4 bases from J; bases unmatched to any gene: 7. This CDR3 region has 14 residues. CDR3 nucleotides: TGTGCCAGCAGTCCGGGGGGGGCGAGAGAGACCCAGTACTTC. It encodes CASSPGGARETQYF.

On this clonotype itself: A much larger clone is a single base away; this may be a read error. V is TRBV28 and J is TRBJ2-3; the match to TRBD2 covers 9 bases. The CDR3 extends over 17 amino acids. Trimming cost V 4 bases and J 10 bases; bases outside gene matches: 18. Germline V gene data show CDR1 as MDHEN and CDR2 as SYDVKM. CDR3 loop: CASSSPGGAGGFDAQYF. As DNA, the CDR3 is TGTGCCAGCAGTTCCCCCGGCGGGGCGGGAGGGTTTGATGCGCAGTATTTT.

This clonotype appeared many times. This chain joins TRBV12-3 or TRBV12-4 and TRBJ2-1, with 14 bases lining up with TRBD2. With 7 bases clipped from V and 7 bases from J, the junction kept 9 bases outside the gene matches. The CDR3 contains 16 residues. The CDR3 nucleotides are TGTGCCAGCATTGCCCACGGGACTAGCGGGAGAAATGAGCAGTTCTTC. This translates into CASIAHGTSGRNEQFF.

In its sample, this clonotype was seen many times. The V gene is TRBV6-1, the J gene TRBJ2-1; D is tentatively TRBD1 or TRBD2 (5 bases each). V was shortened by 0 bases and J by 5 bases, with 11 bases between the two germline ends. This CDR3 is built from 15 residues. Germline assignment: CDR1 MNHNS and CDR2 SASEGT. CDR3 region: CASSEAEEGHNEQFF. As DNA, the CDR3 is TGTGCCAGCAGTGAAGCAGAAGAGGGGCACAATGAGCAGTTCTTC.